One sample yielded the 30 T cell receptor beta chains listed below, sequenced in a study of OX40 agonist ivuxolimab in advanced cancers. Some clones are missing from TCRdb's copy, which holds only in-frame ones; the method was immunoSEQ multiplex PCR. Here the sample spans 65,000 to 75,000 clones, 92% being singletons. Sequences were derived from CD4+ or CD8+ T cells sorted from blood, sampled in a trial of the OX40 agonist ivuxolimab. The receptors come from an adult with an advanced solid tumor such as melanoma, head and neck, liver or kidney cancer.

The chain recombines TRBV9 with TRBJ1-4, with D possibly TRBD1 on 6 matching bases. V shed 4 bases and J shed 6 bases, with 19 bases lying between them. Looked up from germline, CDR1 is SGDLS and CDR2 is YYNGEE. There are 16 residues in the CDR3. The CDR3 bases are TGTGCCAGCAGCCGCGGTAGGGGGTTCGAGTATGAAAAACTGTTTTTT. Encoded protein: CASSRGRGFEYEKLFF.

The J gene is TRBJ1-4, the V gene TRBV6-6, with D perhaps matching TRBD1 (6 bases). CDR3 length: 14 amino acids. CDR1 is MNHNY, CDR2 SVGAGI, per germline (reference sequence). Trimming took 5 bases from V and 1 from J, leaving 8 bases between them. CDR3 nucleotide sequence: TGTGCCAGCAGTAAACAGGGAACTAATGAAAAACTGTTTTTT. It encodes CASSKQGTNEKLFF.

The rearrangement joins TRBV11-3 to TRBJ2-7; 8 nucleotides agree with TRBD1. The CDR3 consists of 16 residues. Germline V gene sequence: CDR1 SGHNT, CDR2 YENEEA. With V trimmed by 4 bases and J by 2 bases, 10 bases remained unmatched. As DNA, the CDR3 is TGTGCCAGCAGCTCCACCCGACAGGGGCTAGCCTACGAGCAGTACTTC. Its protein product is CASSSTRQGLAYEQYF. The full variable domain, in which reference TRBV11-3 and TRBJ2-7 provide the parts outside the CDR3, is EAGVVQSPRYKIIEKKQPVAFWCNPISGHNTLYWYLQNLGQGPELLIRYENEEAVDDSQLPKDRFSAERLKGVDSTLKIQPAELGDSAVYLCASSSTRQGLAYEQYFGPGTRLTVT.

This sequence joins TRBV18 and TRBJ1-4; 10 bases line up with TRBD1. The ends lost 2 bases at V and 6 bases at J; junction bases unmatched: 0. The CDR3 sequence is 14 residues long. Germline V gene sequence: CDR1 KGHSH, CDR2 LQKENI. Written as DNA, the CDR3 is TGTGCCAGCTCACCAGACAGGGGGCATGAAAAACTGTTTTTT. Protein product: CASSPDRGHEKLFF.

This chain uses TRBV10-3 with TRBJ2-7, with a possible D match to TRBD2 (5 bases). CDR3 length: 11 residues. Trimming shortened V by 3 bases and J by 7 bases, and 7 bases separated the two germline ends. Per germline, CDR1 ENHRY and CDR2 SYGVKD. The CDR3 protein is CAISDQREQYF. In DNA form, the CDR3 reads TGTGCCATCAGTGACCAGCGGGAGCAGTACTTC.

The rearrangement links TRBV19 to TRBJ2-7; no reliable D call. V lost 3 bases to trimming and J lost 3 bases, with 6 bases between them. Per germline, CDR1 LNHDA and CDR2 SQIVND (reference sequence). The CDR3 length is 12 residues. CDR3 amino acids: CASSMSRYEQYF. CDR3 nucleotide sequence: TGTGCCAGTAGTATGTCGCGCTACGAGCAGTACTTC.

The V gene is TRBV27, the J gene TRBJ1-1, with D unclear. CDR1 and CDR2 (germline): MNHEY, SMNVEV (reference sequence). The length of the CDR3 is 13 residues. V gave up 5 bases and J gave up 0 bases, with 7 bases separating them. CDR3 sequence (DNA): TGTGCCAGCAGTCTCGATTTGAACACTGAAGCTTTCTTT. Its translation is CASSLDLNTEAFF.

V is TRBV6-5 and J is TRBJ1-5; D is ambiguous. The V gene lost 5 bases and the J gene lost 4 bases, with 12 bases spanning the gap. Germline loops: CDR1 MNHEY, CDR2 SVGAGI. The CDR3 contains 14 residues. The CDR3 spells CASSQTTGNQPQHF. CDR3 bases: TGTGCCAGCAGTCAAACGACGGGGAATCAGCCCCAGCATTTT.

The CDR3 DNA reads TGTGCCAGCAGCGCCACTAGCGGGAGAGGTACCGGGGAGCTGTTTTTT. This sequence encodes CASSATSGRGTGELFF. This sequence joins TRBV7-8 and TRBJ2-2; TRBD2 agrees at 11 bases. CDR3 length: 16 amino acids. Trimming removed 5 bases from V and 5 bases from J; junction bases left unmatched: 7. In germline, CDR1 is SGHVS, CDR2 FQNEAQ.

V usage is TRBV7-9 and J usage is TRBJ2-1; D remains unclear. The germline V gene encodes CDR1 SEHNR and CDR2 FQNEAQ (reference sequence). Trimming took 2 bases from V and 0 from J, leaving 14 bases between them. CDR3 length equals 17 residues. This chain's CDR3 is CASSLFPGPSSYNEQFF. The CDR3 DNA reads TGTGCCAGCAGCTTATTCCCCGGGCCTTCCTCCTACAATGAGCAGTTCTTC.

This chain links TRBV25-1 with TRBJ1-1; possibly TRBD1 for D (5 bases). Germline CDR1 is MGHDK and CDR2 is SYGVNS. The CDR3 covers 17 residues. V was trimmed by 1 base and J by 3 bases, leaving 18 bases between them. CDR3 region: CASSELESRGVYTEAFF. For the CDR3, the DNA is TGTGCCAGCAGTGAATTGGAGTCTCGGGGGGTCTACACTGAAGCTTTCTTT.

This rearrangement joins TRBV27 to TRBJ1-1; D might be TRBD1 (6 bases). Germline lookup yields CDR1 MNHEY and CDR2 SMNVEV (reference sequence). Deletions cut 5 bases from V and 4 bases from J, with 11 bases between. CDR3 length: 13 residues. CDR3 residues: CASSEQGRTEAFF. The CDR3 DNA reads as TGTGCCAGCAGTGAACAGGGCCGCACTGAAGCTTTCTTT.

This chain joins TRBV5-1 and TRBJ2-3; 7 bases line up with TRBD2. The CDR3 contains 15 residues. Germline V CDR1 and CDR2: SGHRS, YFSETQ. V was clipped by 0 bases and J by 5 bases; unmatched bases: 6. CDR3 nucleotide sequence: TGCGCCAGCAGCTTGGTCGCGGGAGAGGGAGATACGCAGTATTTT. This sequence encodes CASSLVAGEGDTQYF.

CDR3 protein: CAISESLQGRETQYF. CDR3 sequence (DNA): TGTGCCATCAGTGAGTCGTTGCAGGGTAGGGAGACCCAGTACTTC. The chain employs TRBV10-3 and TRBJ2-5; the D gene is possibly TRBD1 (5 bases). This CDR3 contains 15 residues. Germline CDR1 is ENHRY and CDR2 is SYGVKD. The V gene lost 0 bases and the J gene lost 5 bases, with 13 bases spanning the gap.

The gene calls are TRBV2 and TRBJ2-1; D ambiguous. Germline-derived CDR1 and CDR2 are SNHLY and FYNNEI. Trimming removed 7 bases from V and 7 bases from J, with 20 bases in between. This CDR3 is 15 amino acids long. The CDR3 DNA reads as TGTGCCAGCACCCCCAGAGGACGACTCGGGAATGAGCAGTTCTTC. This translates into CASTPRGRLGNEQFF.

The chain couples TRBV5-8 to TRBJ1-3; tentatively, D is TRBD1 (5 bases). Trimming left V 0 bases short and J 0 bases short, with 10 bases between. Germline V gene data show CDR1 as SGHTS and CDR2 as YDEGEE. The CDR3 runs to 16 residues. CDR3 loop: CASSLALTDSGNTIYF. The CDR3 DNA follows: TGTGCCAGCAGCTTGGCTCTGACAGACTCTGGAAACACCATATATTTT.

The J gene is TRBJ1-1, the V gene TRBV27; tentatively, D is TRBD1 (5 bases). This CDR3 has 14 residues. Germline CDR1 is MNHEY and CDR2 is SMNVEV (reference sequence). V gave up 1 base and J gave up 6 bases, with 12 bases separating them. The CDR3 bases are TGTGCCAGCAGTTTATTACTCCAGGGTGCTGAAGCTTTCTTT. This gives the protein CASSLLLQGAEAFF.

V gene TRBV18 combines with J gene TRBJ2-3, with 9 bases aligning to TRBD1. This CDR3 has 15 residues. The germline V gene has CDR1 KGHSH and CDR2 LQKENI. V shed 3 bases and J 5 bases; nucleotides not matched to a gene: 6. CDR3 amino acids: CASSPPTGGGDTQYF. CDR3 nucleotide sequence: TGTGCCAGCTCACCCCCGACAGGGGGTGGAGATACGCAGTATTTT.

This chain joins TRBV21-1 and TRBJ2-3; the listed D gene, TRBD2, was not tested against the DNA. TRBV21-1 represents a pseudogene. This CDR3 has 20 amino acids. CDR3 in amino acids: CASSKKGLAGADSSTDTQYF. The CDR3 DNA sequence: TGTGCCAGCAGCAAAAAAGGACTAGCGGGAGCCGATAGTAGCACAGATACGCAGTATTTT.

This chain connects TRBV18 to TRBJ1-5, with TRBD1 matching 8 bases. Germline V lookup: CDR1 KGHSH, CDR2 LQKENI. Losses at the gene ends were 4 bases for V and 2 bases for J; bases not matched to a gene: 7. This CDR3 comprises 16 residues. CDR3 bases: TGTGCCAGCTCACTAGGGACAGGAAGGGGCAATCAGCCCCAGCATTTT. Residues: CASSLGTGRGNQPQHF.

The chain combines TRBV5-1 with TRBJ2-7, with 7 nucleotides matching TRBD2. The CDR3 is made up of 16 amino acids. Trimming cost V 6 bases and J 2 bases; bases outside gene matches: 14. CDR1 and CDR2 from the germline V gene are SGHRS and YFSETQ. Here the CDR3 reads CASTFSGPQNPYEQYF. CDR3 sequence (DNA): TGCGCCAGCACCTTTAGCGGGCCCCAAAACCCCTACGAGCAGTACTTC.

V is TRBV6-5 and J is TRBJ1-1; D may be TRBD1 (5 bases). Germline V gene sequence: CDR1 MNHEY, CDR2 SVGAGI. The CDR3 totals 14 residues. The germline V and J ends were trimmed by 2 bases and 3 bases, with 10 bases remaining between them. The CDR3 nucleotides read TGTGCCAGCAGTTACATTCCGGGGGACACTGAAGCTTTCTTT. Amino acid sequence: CASSYIPGDTEAFF.

The chain uses TRBV19 and TRBJ2-2, with D perhaps given as TRBD1 or TRBD2 (5 bases each). CDR1 is LNHDA and CDR2 is SQIVND in the germline V gene (reference sequence). The CDR3 length is 16 residues. The V and J ends lost 1 base and 8 bases respectively, with 17 bases between them. The CDR3, as DNA: TGTGCCAGTAGTATAGTAATGGGACCCGTAGGGGGGGAGCTGTTTTTT. It specifies CASSIVMGPVGGELFF.

This chain's CDR3 is CASSPSDTSSYEQYF. The CDR3 nucleotides are TGTGCCAGCTCACCCTCGGACACAAGCTCCTACGAGCAGTACTTC. The chain recombines TRBV18 with TRBJ2-7; D possibly corresponds to TRBD1 (5 bases). Between the trimmed V and J ends, which lost 3 bases and 0 bases, there was a span of 12 bases. This CDR3 spans 15 amino acids. CDR1 is KGHSH, CDR2 LQKENI, per germline. Filled out from reference TRBV18 and TRBJ2-7, the complete variable domain reads NAGVMQNPRHLVRRRGQEARLRCSPMKGHSHVYWYRQLPEEGLKFMVYLQKENIIDESGMPKERFSAEFPKEGPSILRIQQVVRGDSAAYFCASSPSDTSSYEQYFGPGTRLTVT.

The chain has TRBV7-2 and TRBJ2-3; tentatively, D is TRBD1 (7 bases). The CDR3 is 13 amino acids. The V and J ends lost 6 bases and 7 bases respectively, with 14 bases between them. Germline-derived CDR1 and CDR2 are SGHTA and FQGNSA. CDR3 sequence: CASSPGGTNTQYF. The DNA of the CDR3 is TGTGCCAGCAGTCCAGGGGGGACAAATACGCAGTATTTT.

The CDR3 sequence is CAISGGRNREGTDTQYF. The CDR3 coding sequence is TGTGCCATCAGTGGAGGGCGTAATCGGGAGGGGACAGATACGCAGTATTTT. V gene TRBV10-3 combines with J gene TRBJ2-3; 8 nucleotides align to TRBD2. V gave up 4 bases and J gave up 3 bases; unmatched junction bases: 12. The germline V gene has CDR1 ENHRY and CDR2 SYGVKD. The CDR3 extends over 17 amino acids.

V gene TRBV28 combines with J gene TRBJ2-1, with 13 bases that match TRBD2. J was trimmed by 9 bases and V by 7 bases; bases with no gene match: 9. Germline-derived CDR1 and CDR2 are MDHEN and SYDVKM. The CDR3 runs to 15 residues. CDR3 DNA: TGTGCCAGCACCGTACTAGCGGGAGGGCCCGGTGAGCAGTTCTTC. Residues: CASTVLAGGPGEQFF.

This clone has only one observation. This sequence joins TRBV15 and TRBJ2-7, with D unclear. The CDR3 covers 14 residues. Trimming shortened V by 0 bases and J by 5 bases, and 11 bases separated the two germline ends. The germline gives CDR1 LNHNV, CDR2 YYDKDF (reference sequence). The CDR3 loop is CATSRDSGADEQYF. The DNA for the CDR3 is TGTGCCACCAGCAGAGATTCGGGCGCCGACGAGCAGTACTTC. Based on the CDR3 plus reference TRBV15 and TRBJ2-7, the full variable domain is DAMVIQNPRYQVTQFGKPVTLSCSQTLNHNVMYWYQQKSSQAPKLLFHYYDKDFNNEADTPDNFQSRRPNTSFCFLDIRSPGLGDTAMYLCATSRDSGADEQYFGPGTRLTVT.

The rearrangement links TRBV19 to TRBJ2-1; 11 positions match TRBD2. The V gene's germline CDR1 is LNHDA and CDR2 SQIVND (reference sequence). V trimming: 5 bases; J trimming: 7 bases; junction bases outside the gene matches: 10. This CDR3 comprises 16 residues. The CDR3 region is CASSLIAGGPFNEQFF. For the CDR3, the DNA is TGTGCCAGTAGTCTTATAGCGGGAGGGCCCTTTAATGAGCAGTTCTTC. The entire variable domain, with the rest obtained from reference TRBV19 and TRBJ2-1, is as follows: DGGITQSPKYLFRKEGQNVTLSCEQNLNHDAMYWYRQDPGQGLRLIYYSQIVNDFQKGDIAEGYSVSREKKESFPLTVTSAQKNPTAFYLCASSLIAGGPFNEQFFGPGTRLTVL.

The genes are TRBV18 and TRBJ1-2; no clear D. Germline CDR1 KGHSH, CDR2 LQKENI. CDR3 length equals 12 residues. The V end lost 3 bases, the J end lost 8 bases, and 10 bases lay between the germline ends. The CDR3 region is CASSPTKGGYTF. The CDR3 DNA is TGTGCCAGCTCACCGACGAAGGGAGGCTACACCTTC.